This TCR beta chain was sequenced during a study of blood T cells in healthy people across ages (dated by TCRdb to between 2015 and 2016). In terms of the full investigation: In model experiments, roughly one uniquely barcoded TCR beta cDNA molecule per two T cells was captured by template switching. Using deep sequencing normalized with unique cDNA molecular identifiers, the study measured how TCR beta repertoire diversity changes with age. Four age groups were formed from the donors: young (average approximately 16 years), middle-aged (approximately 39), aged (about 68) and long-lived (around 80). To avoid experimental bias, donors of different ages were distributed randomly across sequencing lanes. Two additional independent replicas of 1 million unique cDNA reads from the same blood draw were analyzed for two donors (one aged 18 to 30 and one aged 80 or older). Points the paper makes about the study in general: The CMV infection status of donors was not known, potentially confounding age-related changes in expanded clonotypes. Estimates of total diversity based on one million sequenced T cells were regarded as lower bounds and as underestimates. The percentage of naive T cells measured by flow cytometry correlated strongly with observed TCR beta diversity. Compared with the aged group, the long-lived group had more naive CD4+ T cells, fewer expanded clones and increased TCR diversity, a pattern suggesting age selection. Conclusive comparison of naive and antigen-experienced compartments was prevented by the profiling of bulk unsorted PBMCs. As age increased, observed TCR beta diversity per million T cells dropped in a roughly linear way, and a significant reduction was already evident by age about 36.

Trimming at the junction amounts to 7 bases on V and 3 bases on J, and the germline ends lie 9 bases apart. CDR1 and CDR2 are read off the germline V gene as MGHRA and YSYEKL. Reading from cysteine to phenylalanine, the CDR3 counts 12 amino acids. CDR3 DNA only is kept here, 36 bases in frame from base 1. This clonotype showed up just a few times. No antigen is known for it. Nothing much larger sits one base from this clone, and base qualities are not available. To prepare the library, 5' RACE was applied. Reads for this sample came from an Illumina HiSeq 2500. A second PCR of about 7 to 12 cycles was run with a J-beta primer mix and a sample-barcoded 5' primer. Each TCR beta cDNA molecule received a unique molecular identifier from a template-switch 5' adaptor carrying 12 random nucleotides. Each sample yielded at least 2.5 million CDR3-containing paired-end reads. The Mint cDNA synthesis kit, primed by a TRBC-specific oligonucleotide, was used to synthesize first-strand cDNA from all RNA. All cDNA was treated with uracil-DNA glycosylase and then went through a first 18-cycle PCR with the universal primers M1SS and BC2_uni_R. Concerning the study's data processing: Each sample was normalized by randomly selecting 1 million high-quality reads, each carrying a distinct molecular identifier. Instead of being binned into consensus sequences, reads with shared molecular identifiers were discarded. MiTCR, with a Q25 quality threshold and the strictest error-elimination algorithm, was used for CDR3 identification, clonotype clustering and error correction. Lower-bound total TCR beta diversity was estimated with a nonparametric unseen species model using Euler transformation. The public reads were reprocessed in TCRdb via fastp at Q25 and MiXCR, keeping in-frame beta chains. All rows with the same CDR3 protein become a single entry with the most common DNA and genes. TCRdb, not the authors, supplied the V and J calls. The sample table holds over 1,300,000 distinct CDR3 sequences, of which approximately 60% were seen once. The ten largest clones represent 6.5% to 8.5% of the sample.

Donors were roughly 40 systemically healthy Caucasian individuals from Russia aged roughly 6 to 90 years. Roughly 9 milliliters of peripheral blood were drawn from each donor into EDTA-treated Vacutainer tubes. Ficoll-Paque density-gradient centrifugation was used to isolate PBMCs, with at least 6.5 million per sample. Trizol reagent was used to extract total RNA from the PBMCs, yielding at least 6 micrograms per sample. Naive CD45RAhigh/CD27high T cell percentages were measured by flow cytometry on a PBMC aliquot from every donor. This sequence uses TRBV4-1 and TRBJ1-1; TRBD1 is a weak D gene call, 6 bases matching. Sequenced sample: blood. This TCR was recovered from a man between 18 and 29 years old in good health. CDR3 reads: CASTAGDTEAFF. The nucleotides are TGCGCCAGCACGGCAGGGGACACTGAAGCTTTCTTT.